These 22 T cell receptor beta chains originate from one sample sequenced in a study of OX40 agonist ivuxolimab in advanced cancers. Assay used: immunoSEQ multiplex PCR; TCRdb lists only in-frame clones, some missing. Counted here are approximately 74,000 clones, roughly 92% occurring once; the ten biggest clones make up approximately 0.3%. The sample consisted of CD4+ or CD8+ T cells sorted from blood, taken in a trial of the OX40 agonist ivuxolimab. The receptors shown here come from an adult with an advanced solid tumor such as melanoma, head and neck, liver or kidney cancer.

V and J are TRBV11-2 and TRBJ1-1, with D possibly being TRBD1 (6 bases). Germline CDR1 reads SGHAT; CDR2 reads FQNNGV. The length of the CDR3 is 18 residues. V was shortened by 5 bases and J by 0 bases, with 22 bases between the two germline ends. The CDR3 region has the DNA TGTGCCAGCAGCGCCGGACAGTCCTGGGGTCCAATGAACACTGAAGCTTTCTTT. Amino acid sequence: CASSAGQSWGPMNTEAFF. Full variable domain (rest looked up from reference TRBV11-2 and TRBJ1-1): EAGVAQSPRYKIIEKRQSVAFWCNPISGHATLYWYQQILGQGPKLLIQFQNNGVVDDSQLPKDRFSAERLKGVDSTLKIQPAKLEDSAVYLCASSAGQSWGPMNTEAFFGQGTRLTVV.

The chain employs TRBV6-1 and TRBJ1-5; D gene unclear. CDR1 is MNHNS, CDR2 SASEGT, per germline. CDR3 length equals 13 residues. V was trimmed by 2 bases and J by 3 bases, leaving 5 bases between them. The DNA for the CDR3 is TGTGCCAGCAGTGAATCCTACAATCAGCCCCAGCATTTT. Protein sequence: CASSESYNQPQHF.

The rearrangement uses TRBV5-4 and TRBJ2-7, with a weak D call TRBD1 (6 bases). The CDR3 covers 13 residues. Trimming pared 4 bases from V and 2 bases from J, leaving 10 bases between. CDR1 is SGHNT, CDR2 YYREEE, per germline (reference sequence). The CDR3 reads CASSRDRTYEQYF. DNA for the CDR3: TGTGCCAGCAGCCGCGACAGGACCTACGAGCAGTACTTC.

V is TRBV12-5 and J is TRBJ2-7; D gene ambiguous. V was shortened by 2 bases and J by 7 bases, with 9 bases between the two germline ends. The CDR3 is 12 residues long. The germline CDR1 and CDR2 sequences are LGHNT and FRNRAP. CDR3 sequence: CASGLLAAEQYF. CDR3 coding DNA: TGTGCTAGTGGTTTGTTAGCAGCTGAGCAGTACTTC. The full variable domain, with the rest looked up from reference TRBV12-5 and TRBJ2-7, is DARVTQTPRHKVTEMGQEVTMRCQPILGHNTVFWYRQTMMQGLELLAYFRNRAPLDDSGMPKDRFSAEMPDATLATLKIQPSEPRDSAVYFCASGLLAAEQYFGPGTRLTVT.

This chain joins TRBV6-1 and TRBJ2-7; TRBD2 aligns across 8 bases. Germline loops: CDR1 MNHNS, CDR2 SASEGT. V trimming: 8 bases; J trimming: 3 bases; junction bases outside the gene matches: 6. The CDR3 has 13 amino acids. The CDR3 DNA reads TGTGCCAGCCGAGGGGCGGGAGGCTACGAGCAGTACTTC. Residues: CASRGAGGYEQYF.

This clone was seen a single time. The chain carries TRBV20-1 and TRBJ1-1; D is undetermined. Germline V gives CDR1 DFQATT, CDR2 SNEGSKA (reference sequence). This CDR3 spans 11 amino acids. The germline V and J ends were trimmed by 5 bases and 3 bases, with 7 bases remaining between them. The CDR3 region has the DNA TGCAGTGCTCCAGGAGACACTGAAGCTTTCTTT. Its protein is CSAPGDTEAFF.

V is TRBV2 and J is TRBJ1-5; the D gene is possibly TRBD1 (5 bases). This CDR3 spans 13 amino acids. CDR1 is SNHLY, CDR2 FYNNEI, per germline. V was pared by 7 bases and J by 6 bases, with 13 bases between. The DNA of the CDR3 is TGTGCCAGCAAGTCCGGGGGAGCTCAGCCCCAGCATTTT. This translates into CASKSGGAQPQHF. The full variable domain, its missing parts supplied by reference TRBV2 and TRBJ1-5, is EPEVTQTPSHQVTQMGQEVILRCVPISNHLYFYWYRQILGQKVEFLVSFYNNEISEKSEIFDDQFSVERPDGSNFTLKIRSTKLEDSAMYFCASKSGGAQPQHFGDGTRLSIL.

The CDR3 protein is CASSLGQWYGYTF. In nucleotides, the CDR3 is TGCGCCAGCAGCTTGGGACAGTGGTATGGCTACACCTTC. The chain is built from TRBV5-1 and TRBJ1-2; possible D gene TRBD1, 5 bases. The germline CDR1 and CDR2 sequences are SGHRS and YFSETQ. This CDR3 has 13 residues. V gave up 0 bases and J gave up 5 bases, with 8 bases separating them.

The chain couples TRBV7-6 to TRBJ2-1, with 10 bases identical to TRBD2. The CDR3 is 17 amino acids. From germline, CDR1 is SGHVS and CDR2 FNYEAQ. Trimming cost V 5 bases and J 8 bases; bases outside gene matches: 15. The CDR3 protein is CASSKRLAGTSTDEQFF. CDR3 sequence (DNA): TGTGCCAGCAGCAAACGACTAGCGGGCACATCTACGGATGAGCAGTTCTTC.

The chain combines TRBV6-5 with TRBJ1-2; D is unclear. Germline V gives CDR1 MNHEY, CDR2 SVGAGI. Trimming shortened V by 2 bases and J by 5 bases, and 9 bases separated the two germline ends. The CDR3 length is 13 residues. The CDR3 loop reads CASSYTGGYGYTF. DNA of the CDR3: TGTGCCAGCAGTTACACCGGAGGGTATGGCTACACCTTC.

The rearrangement joins TRBV2 to TRBJ2-1; 10 bases map to TRBD2. Germline-derived CDR1 and CDR2 are SNHLY and FYNNEI. The V and J ends lost 6 bases and 5 bases, in that order; junction bases with no gene match: 7. This CDR3 contains 15 residues. CDR3 DNA: TGTGCCAGCAGAGAACTAGCGGGACGAAACAATGAGCAGTTCTTC. Translating it yields CASRELAGRNNEQFF. The whole variable domain, filled in from reference TRBV2 and TRBJ2-1, reads EPEVTQTPSHQVTQMGQEVILRCVPISNHLYFYWYRQILGQKVEFLVSFYNNEISEKSEIFDDQFSVERPDGSNFTLKIRSTKLEDSAMYFCASRELAGRNNEQFFGPGTRLTVL.

This clone was detected a few times. The gene calls are TRBV19 and TRBJ2-6; the D gene is possibly TRBD1 (6 bases). Germline lookup yields CDR1 LNHDA and CDR2 SQIVND (reference sequence). The CDR3 loop spans 16 amino acids. The germline V and J ends were trimmed by 4 bases and 0 bases, with 10 bases remaining between them. CDR3 amino acids: CASSTRGNSGANVLTF. CDR3 bases: TGTGCCAGTAGTACTAGGGGGAACTCTGGGGCCAACGTCCTGACTTTC. The variable domain in full, completed from reference TRBV19 and TRBJ2-6, reads DGGITQSPKYLFRKEGQNVTLSCEQNLNHDAMYWYRQDPGQGLRLIYYSQIVNDFQKGDIAEGYSVSREKKESFPLTVTSAQKNPTAFYLCASSTRGNSGANVLTFGAGSRLTVL.

The chain uses TRBV9 and TRBJ1-4; no clear D. The CDR3 sequence is 11 residues long. Germline-derived CDR1 and CDR2 are SGDLS and YYNGEE. Trimming took 4 bases from V and 11 from J, leaving 9 bases between them. The CDR3 nucleotides read TGTGCCAGCAGCCCGGGATATAAACTGTTTTTT. It translates to CASSPGYKLFF. Full variable domain (missing parts from reference TRBV9 and TRBJ1-4): DSGVTQTPKHLITATGQRVTLRCSPRSGDLSVYWYQQSLDQGLQFLIQYYNGEERAKGNILERFSAQQFPDLHSELNLSSLELGDSALYFCASSPGYKLFFGSGTQLSVL.

This clone was seen only once. The rearrangement uses TRBV12-5 and TRBJ2-7; D assignment may be TRBD1 or TRBD2 (6 bases each). The length of the CDR3 is 16 residues. Trimming stripped 5 bases from V and 3 bases from J, with 20 bases between. Germline assignment: CDR1 LGHNT and CDR2 FRNRAP. CDR3 in amino acids: CASGPSTSGGLYEQYF. CDR3 sequence (DNA): TGTGCTAGTGGTCCCTCCACATCTGGGGGGCTCTACGAGCAGTACTTC.

This clone was recorded once. The CDR3, as DNA: TGTGCCAGCAGTCCATACAGGGGGGACACTGAAGCTTTCTTT. Protein product: CASSPYRGDTEAFF. V gene TRBV28 combines with J gene TRBJ1-1, with TRBD1 matching over 8 bases. J was trimmed by 3 bases and V by 5 bases; bases with no gene match: 5. The CDR3 has 14 residues. The germline V gene has CDR1 MDHEN and CDR2 SYDVKM.

V usage is TRBV10-1 and J usage is TRBJ2-5; 7 bases are a match to TRBD2. Trimming took 3 bases from V and 0 from J; bases not matched to a gene: 1. Germline V CDR1 and CDR2: WNHNN, SYGVQD (reference sequence). The CDR3 totals 14 residues. The DNA for the CDR3 is TGCGCCAGCAGTGATGGGACTAACCAAGAGACCCAGTACTTC. Translating gives CASSDGTNQETQYF.

The V and J genes are TRBV29-1 and TRBJ1-1, with a possible D match to TRBD1 (6 bases). The CDR3 covers 13 residues. Trimming stripped 7 bases from V and 2 bases from J, with 14 bases between. Germline CDR1 reads SQVTM; CDR2 reads ANQGSEA. The CDR3 sequence: CSGARGSNTEAFF. For the CDR3, the DNA is TGCAGCGGGGCCAGGGGCTCCAACACTGAAGCTTTCTTT.

V usage is TRBV11-2 and J usage is TRBJ1-2, with D hard to call. V was pared by 4 bases and J by 5 bases, with 11 bases between. The CDR3 loop spans 13 amino acids. In germline, CDR1 is SGHAT, CDR2 FQNNGV. CDR3 sequence: CASSSDSSYGYTF. DNA of the CDR3: TGTGCCAGCAGCTCCGACTCTTCTTATGGCTACACCTTC.

This clone was counted between two and nine times. The chain is built from TRBV10-3 and TRBJ1-2, with D unclear. Trimming pared 3 bases from V and 5 bases from J, leaving 10 bases between. CDR3 length equals 13 residues. Germline CDR1 is ENHRY and CDR2 is SYGVKD. The CDR3 coding sequence is TGTGCCATCAGTGACAAGACGGATTATGGCTACACCTTC. It codes for CAISDKTDYGYTF.

The gene calls are TRBV18 and TRBJ2-7; D is perhaps TRBD2 (5 bases). Germline CDR1 reads KGHSH; CDR2 reads LQKENI. There are 15 residues in the CDR3. V lost 1 base to trimming and J lost 3 bases, with 13 bases between them. CDR3 coding DNA: TGTGCCAGCTCACCACAATGGGAGAGAAGCTACGAGCAGTACTTC. As protein: CASSPQWERSYEQYF.

The J gene is TRBJ1-5, the V gene TRBV14, with TRBD1 identical over 7 bases. CDR1 is SGHDN, CDR2 FVKESK, per germline. The CDR3 covers 19 residues. The V segment lost 0 bases and the J segment 7 bases; nucleotides outside the gene matches: 18. The CDR3 DNA is TGTGCCAGCAGCCAAGAGTTTCGGCTCGGGACAGCAACTTCACAGCCCCAGCATTTT. This translates into CASSQEFRLGTATSQPQHF.

In its sample, this clone was seen once. The chain uses TRBV6-5 and TRBJ2-7; tentative D call: TRBD2 (5 bases). V was trimmed by 5 bases and J by 1 base, leaving 9 bases between them. Per the germline V gene, CDR1 is MNHEY and CDR2 is SVGAGI. The CDR3 extends over 13 amino acids. CDR3 sequence reads: CASSAGKSYEQYF. The CDR3 nucleotides read TGTGCCAGCAGTGCCGGGAAATCCTACGAGCAGTACTTC.